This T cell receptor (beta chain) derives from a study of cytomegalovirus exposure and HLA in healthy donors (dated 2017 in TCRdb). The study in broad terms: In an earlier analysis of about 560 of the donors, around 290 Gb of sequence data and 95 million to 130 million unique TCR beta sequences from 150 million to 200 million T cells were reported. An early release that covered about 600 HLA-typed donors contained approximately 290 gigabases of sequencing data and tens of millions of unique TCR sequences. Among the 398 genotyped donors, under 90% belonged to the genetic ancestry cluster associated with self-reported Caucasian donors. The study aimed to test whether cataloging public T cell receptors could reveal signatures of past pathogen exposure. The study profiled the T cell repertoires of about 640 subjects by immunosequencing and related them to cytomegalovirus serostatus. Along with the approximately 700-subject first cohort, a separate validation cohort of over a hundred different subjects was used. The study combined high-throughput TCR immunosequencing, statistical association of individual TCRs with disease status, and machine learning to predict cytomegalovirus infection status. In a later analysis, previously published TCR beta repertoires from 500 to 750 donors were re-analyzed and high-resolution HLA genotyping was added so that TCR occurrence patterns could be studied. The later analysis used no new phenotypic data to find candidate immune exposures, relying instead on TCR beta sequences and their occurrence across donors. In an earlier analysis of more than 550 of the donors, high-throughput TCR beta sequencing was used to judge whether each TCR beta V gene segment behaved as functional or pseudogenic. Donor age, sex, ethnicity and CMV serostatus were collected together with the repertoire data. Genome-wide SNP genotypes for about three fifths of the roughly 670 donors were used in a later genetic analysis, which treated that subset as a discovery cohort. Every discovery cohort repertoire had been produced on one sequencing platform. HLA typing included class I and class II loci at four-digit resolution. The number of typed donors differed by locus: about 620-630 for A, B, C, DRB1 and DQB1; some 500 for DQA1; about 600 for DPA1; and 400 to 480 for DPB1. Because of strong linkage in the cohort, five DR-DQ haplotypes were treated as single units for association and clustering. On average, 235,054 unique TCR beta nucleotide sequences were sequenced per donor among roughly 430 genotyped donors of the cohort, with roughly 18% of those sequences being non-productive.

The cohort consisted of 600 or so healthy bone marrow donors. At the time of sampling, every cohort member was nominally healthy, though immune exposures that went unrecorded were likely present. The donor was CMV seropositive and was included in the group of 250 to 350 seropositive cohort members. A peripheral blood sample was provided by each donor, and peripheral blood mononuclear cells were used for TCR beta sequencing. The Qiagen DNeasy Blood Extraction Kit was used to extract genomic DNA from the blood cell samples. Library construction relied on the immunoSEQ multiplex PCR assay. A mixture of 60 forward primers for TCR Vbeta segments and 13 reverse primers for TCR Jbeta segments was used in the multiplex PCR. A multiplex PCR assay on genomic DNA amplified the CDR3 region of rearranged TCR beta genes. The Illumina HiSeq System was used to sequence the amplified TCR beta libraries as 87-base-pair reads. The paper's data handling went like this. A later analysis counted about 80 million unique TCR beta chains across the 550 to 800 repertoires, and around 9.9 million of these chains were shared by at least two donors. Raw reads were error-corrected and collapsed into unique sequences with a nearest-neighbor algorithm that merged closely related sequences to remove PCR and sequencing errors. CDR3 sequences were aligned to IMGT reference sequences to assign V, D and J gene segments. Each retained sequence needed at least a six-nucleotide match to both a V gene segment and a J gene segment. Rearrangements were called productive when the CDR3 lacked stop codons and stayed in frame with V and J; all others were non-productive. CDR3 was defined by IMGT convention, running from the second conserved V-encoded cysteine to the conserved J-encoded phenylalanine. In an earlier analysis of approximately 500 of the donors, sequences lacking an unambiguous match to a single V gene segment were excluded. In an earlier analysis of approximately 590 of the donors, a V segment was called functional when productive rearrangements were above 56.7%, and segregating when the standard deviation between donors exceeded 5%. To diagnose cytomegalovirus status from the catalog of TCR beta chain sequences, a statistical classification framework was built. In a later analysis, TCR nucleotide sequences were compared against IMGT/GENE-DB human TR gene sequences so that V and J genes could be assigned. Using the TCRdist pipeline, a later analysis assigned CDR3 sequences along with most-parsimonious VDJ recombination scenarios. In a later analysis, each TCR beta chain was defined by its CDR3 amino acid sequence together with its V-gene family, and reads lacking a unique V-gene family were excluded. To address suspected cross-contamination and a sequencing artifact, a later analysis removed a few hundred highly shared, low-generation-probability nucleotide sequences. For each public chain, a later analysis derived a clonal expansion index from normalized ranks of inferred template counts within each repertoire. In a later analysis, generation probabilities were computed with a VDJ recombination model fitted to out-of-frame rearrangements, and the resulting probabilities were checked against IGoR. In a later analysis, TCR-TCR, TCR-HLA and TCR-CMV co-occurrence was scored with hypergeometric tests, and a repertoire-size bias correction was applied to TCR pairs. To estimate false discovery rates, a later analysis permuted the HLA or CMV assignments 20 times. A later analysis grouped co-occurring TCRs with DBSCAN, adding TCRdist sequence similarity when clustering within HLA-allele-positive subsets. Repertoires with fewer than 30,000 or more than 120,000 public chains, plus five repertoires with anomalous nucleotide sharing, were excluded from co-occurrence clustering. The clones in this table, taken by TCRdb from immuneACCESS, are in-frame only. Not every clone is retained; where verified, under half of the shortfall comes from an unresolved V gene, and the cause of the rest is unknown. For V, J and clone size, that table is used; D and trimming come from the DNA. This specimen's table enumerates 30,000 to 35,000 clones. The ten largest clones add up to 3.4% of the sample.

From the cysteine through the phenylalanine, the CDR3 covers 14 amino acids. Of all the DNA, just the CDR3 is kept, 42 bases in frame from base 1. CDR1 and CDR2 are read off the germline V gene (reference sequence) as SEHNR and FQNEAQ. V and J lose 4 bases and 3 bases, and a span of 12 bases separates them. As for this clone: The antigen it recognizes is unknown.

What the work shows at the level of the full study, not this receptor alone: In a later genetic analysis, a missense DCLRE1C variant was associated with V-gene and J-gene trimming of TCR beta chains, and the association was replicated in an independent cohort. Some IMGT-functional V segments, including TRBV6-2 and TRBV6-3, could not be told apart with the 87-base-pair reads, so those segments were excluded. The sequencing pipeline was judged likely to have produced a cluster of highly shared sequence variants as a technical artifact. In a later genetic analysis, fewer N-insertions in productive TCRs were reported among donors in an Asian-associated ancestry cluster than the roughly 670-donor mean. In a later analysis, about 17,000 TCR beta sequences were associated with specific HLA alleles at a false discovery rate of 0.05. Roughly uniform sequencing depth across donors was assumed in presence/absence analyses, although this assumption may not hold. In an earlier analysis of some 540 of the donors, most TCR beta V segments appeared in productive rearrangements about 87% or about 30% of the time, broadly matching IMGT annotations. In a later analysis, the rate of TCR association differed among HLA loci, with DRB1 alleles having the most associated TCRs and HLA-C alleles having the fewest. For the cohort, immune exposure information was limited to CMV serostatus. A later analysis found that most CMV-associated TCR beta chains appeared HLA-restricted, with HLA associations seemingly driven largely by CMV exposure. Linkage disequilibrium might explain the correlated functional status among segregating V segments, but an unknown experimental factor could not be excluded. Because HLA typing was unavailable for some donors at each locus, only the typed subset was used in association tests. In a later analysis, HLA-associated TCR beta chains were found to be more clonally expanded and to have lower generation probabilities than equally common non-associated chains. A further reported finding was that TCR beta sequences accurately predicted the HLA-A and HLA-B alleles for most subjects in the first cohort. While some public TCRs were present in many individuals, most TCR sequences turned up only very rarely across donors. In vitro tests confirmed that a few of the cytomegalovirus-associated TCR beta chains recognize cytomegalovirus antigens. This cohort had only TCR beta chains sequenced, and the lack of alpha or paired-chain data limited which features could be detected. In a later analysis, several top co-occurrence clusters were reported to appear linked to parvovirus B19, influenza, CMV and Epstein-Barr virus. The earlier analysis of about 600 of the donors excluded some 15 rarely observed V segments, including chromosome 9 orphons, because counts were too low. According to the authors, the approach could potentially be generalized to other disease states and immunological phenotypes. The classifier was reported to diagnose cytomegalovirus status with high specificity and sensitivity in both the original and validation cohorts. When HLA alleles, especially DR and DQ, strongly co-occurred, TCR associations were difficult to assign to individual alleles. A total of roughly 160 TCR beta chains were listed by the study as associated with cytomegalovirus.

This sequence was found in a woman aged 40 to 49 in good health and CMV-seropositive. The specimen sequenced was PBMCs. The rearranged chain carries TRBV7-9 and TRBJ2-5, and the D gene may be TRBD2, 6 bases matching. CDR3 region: CASSSREREETQYF. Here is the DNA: TGTGCCAGCAGCTCCCGGGAGAGGGAAGAGACCCAGTACTTC.